The present TCR beta chain was sequenced within a study of OX40 agonist ivuxolimab in advanced cancers. Across the study: Partial responses were achieved by three patients, of whom one had hepatocellular carcinoma and two had cutaneous melanoma.

Germline loops: CDR1 SQVTM, CDR2 ANQGSEA. The CDR3 runs to 13 residues. The V gene lost 5 bases and the J gene lost 5 bases, with 15 bases spanning the gap. Clones were sequenced by immunoSEQ multiplex PCR, and TCRdb holds only the in-frame ones, with some missing. The table has approximately 38,000 clones, roughly 80% seen once. V and J are TRBV29-1 and TRBJ2-5; D possibly matches TRBD1 or TRBD2 (7 bases each). This material consisted of CD4+ or CD8+ T cells sorted from blood, taken in a trial of the OX40 agonist ivuxolimab. The sequence was collected from an adult with an advanced solid tumor such as melanoma, head and neck, liver or kidney cancer. The CDR3 here is CSVSARGGETQYF. In DNA, the CDR3 is TGCAGCGTTTCCGCCAGGGGGGGGGAGACCCAGTACTTC.